This TCR beta chain was observed in a study of shared clonotypes between healthy human individuals. Genomic DNA of each subset was evenly split across several immunoSEQ plates. Sorted subsets were amplified in replicate PCRs using approximately 0.2 ug DNA, about 30,000 T cell genomes. Sequencing used immunoSEQ multiplex PCR; TCRdb keeps in-frame clones, though not all of them. Of approximately 2,300,000 clones in the sample, 92% were seen once. With regard to this clone: The antigen remains unidentified.

The CDR3 has 15 residues. CDR1 is MDHEN, CDR2 SYDVKM, per germline. Germline trimming cut 7 bases from V and 4 bases from J; bases unmatched to any gene: 11. Study-wide results and caveats: Naive CD4 clonotype sharing across four donors was about 5%.

This receptor was taken from a man younger than 35 in good health. Some clones in this sample may be carry-over from other donors' samples. This rearrangement joins TRBV28 to TRBJ1-1, with 8 bases aligning to TRBD1. Input material: naive CD4+ T cells from PBMCs. Subset defined: CD45RA+ positively selected. DNA for the CDR3: TGTGCCAGCACCGCCAGGACAGGGCGGGGCACTGAAGCTTTCTTT. It translates to CASTARTGRGTEAFF.